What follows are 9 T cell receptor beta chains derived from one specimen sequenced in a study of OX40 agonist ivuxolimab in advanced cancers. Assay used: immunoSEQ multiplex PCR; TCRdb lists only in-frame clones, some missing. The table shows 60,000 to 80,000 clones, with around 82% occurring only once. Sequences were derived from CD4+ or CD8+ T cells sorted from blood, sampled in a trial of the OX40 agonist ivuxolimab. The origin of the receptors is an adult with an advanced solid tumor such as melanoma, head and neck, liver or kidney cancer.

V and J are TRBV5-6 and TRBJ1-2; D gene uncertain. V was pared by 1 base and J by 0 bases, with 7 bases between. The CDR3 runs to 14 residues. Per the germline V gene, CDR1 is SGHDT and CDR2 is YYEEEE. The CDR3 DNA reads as TGTGCCAGCAGCTTGAGGCCGACTAACTATGGCTACACCTTC. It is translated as CASSLRPTNYGYTF.

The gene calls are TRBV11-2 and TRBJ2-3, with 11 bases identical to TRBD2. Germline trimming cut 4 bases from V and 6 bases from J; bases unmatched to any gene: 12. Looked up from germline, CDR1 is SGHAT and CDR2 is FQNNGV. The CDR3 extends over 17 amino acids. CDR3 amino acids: CASSSSLAGGPRDTQYF. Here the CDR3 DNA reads TGTGCCAGCAGCTCAAGTTTAGCGGGGGGGCCCCGCGATACGCAGTATTTT.

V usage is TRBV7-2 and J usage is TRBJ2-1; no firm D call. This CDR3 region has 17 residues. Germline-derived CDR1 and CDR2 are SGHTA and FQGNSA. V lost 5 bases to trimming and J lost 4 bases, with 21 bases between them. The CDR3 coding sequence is TGTGCCAGCAGCGAAAGTCCATTTTCGGACGGATACAATGAGCAGTTCTTC. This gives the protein CASSESPFSDGYNEQFF.

The CDR3 bases are TGTGCCAGCGGAACAGGGTCGACTAATGAAAAACTGTTTTTT. This translates into CASGTGSTNEKLFF. This rearrangement joins TRBV6-1 to TRBJ1-4, with D perhaps matching TRBD1 (6 bases). The CDR3 runs to 14 residues. Germline loops: CDR1 MNHNS, CDR2 SASEGT. Trimming took 8 bases from V and 2 from J, leaving 12 bases between them.

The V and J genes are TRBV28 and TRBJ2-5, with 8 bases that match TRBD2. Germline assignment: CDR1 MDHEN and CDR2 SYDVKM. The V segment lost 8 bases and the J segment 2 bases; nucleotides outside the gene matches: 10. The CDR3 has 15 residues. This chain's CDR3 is CASRRGSGEQETQYF. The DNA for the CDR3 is TGTGCCAGCCGTCGGGGTAGCGGGGAACAAGAGACCCAGTACTTC.

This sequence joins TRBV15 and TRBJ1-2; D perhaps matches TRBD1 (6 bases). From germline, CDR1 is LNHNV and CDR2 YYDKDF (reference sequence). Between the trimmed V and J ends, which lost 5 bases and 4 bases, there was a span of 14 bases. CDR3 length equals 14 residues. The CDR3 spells CATSPNRDGYGYTF. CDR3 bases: TGTGCCACCAGCCCGAACAGGGACGGCTATGGCTACACCTTC.

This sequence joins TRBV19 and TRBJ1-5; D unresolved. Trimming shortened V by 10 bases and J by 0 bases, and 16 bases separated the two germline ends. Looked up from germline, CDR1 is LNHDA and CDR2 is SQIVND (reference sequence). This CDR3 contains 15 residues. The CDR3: CATSNPGLSNQPQHF. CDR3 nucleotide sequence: TGTGCCACCAGTAACCCGGGCCTTAGCAATCAGCCCCAGCATTTT.

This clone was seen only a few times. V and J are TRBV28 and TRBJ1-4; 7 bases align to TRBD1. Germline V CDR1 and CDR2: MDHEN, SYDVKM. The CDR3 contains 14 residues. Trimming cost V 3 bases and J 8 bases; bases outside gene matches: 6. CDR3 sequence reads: CASSFRGRREKLFF. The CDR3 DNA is TGTGCCAGCAGTTTCAGGGGGAGAAGGGAAAAACTGTTTTTT.

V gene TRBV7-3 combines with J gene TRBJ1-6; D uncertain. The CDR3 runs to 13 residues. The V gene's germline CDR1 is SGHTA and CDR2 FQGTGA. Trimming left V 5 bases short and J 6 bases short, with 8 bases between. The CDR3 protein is CASSAGLNSPLHF. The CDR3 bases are TGTGCCAGCAGCGCGGGCCTTAATTCACCCCTCCACTTT.